These 4 T cell receptor beta chains were all obtained from the same sample, sequenced in a study of blood T cell repertoires in COVID-19. TCRdb's table, derived via immunoSEQ multiplex PCR, lists solely in-frame clones and lacks some. Of around 150,000 clones listed, 85% are singletons. The sequenced sample was peripheral blood. These receptors were obtained from a human donor with acute or convalescent COVID-19. The donor label of this sample is uncertain.

This chain joins TRBV18 and TRBJ2-5; possible D gene TRBD2, 7 bases. The germline gives CDR1 KGHSH, CDR2 LQKENI. The V end was cut by 2 bases, the J end by 4 bases, with 11 bases between. The CDR3 spans 14 residues. CDR3 sequence: CASSPGGGRETQYF. CDR3 coding DNA: TGTGCCAGCTCACCAGGGGGGGGCCGAGAGACCCAGTACTTC.

The rearrangement joins TRBV5-1 to TRBJ2-3; possibly TRBD2 for D (7 bases). The CDR3 contains 15 residues. Looked up from germline, CDR1 is SGHRS and CDR2 is YFSETQ. V dropped 8 bases and J dropped 7 bases, with 23 bases sitting between them. This chain's CDR3 is CASYLGGGAKNTQYF. The CDR3 nucleotides read TGCGCCAGTTACCTGGGAGGGGGGGCGAAAAATACGCAGTATTTT.

The J gene is TRBJ1-2, the V gene TRBV3-1 (or the pseudogene TRBV3-2); no definite D call. Deletions cut 1 base from V and 4 bases from J, with 19 bases between. This CDR3 spans 17 amino acids. CDR1 LGHDT and CDR2 YNNKEL come from the germline V gene (reference sequence). DNA for the CDR3: TGTGCCAGCAGCCAAGCCCACGGGAAGGGTAGGAGCTATGGCTACACCTTC. Translation gives CASSQAHGKGRSYGYTF.

This clone has more than one count but fewer than ten. The chain combines TRBV6-2 or TRBV6-3 with TRBJ2-7; the match to TRBD1 covers 7 bases. CDR1 is MNHEY and CDR2 is SVGEGT in the germline V gene. With V trimmed by 6 bases and J by 1 base, 9 bases remained unmatched. The CDR3 runs 15 residues. As DNA, the CDR3 is TGTGCCAGCAGCCCCCCGACAGGGAAGTCCTACGAGCAGTACTTC. Its translation: CASSPPTGKSYEQYF.